This is a list of T cell receptor beta chains from one sample in a study of blood T cell repertoires in COVID-19. Measured with immunoSEQ multiplex PCR; TCRdb has only the in-frame clones, and not every one. The repertoire has 130,000 to 150,000 clones, about 90% of them found once; the top ten carry about 11%. Sequenced: PBMCs or T cells enriched from blood (not recorded which). The receptor source for this set is a man aged 55-75 years who had recovered from COVID-19. The CDR3 runs from the conserved cysteine through the conserved F or W. D genes are given only for firm matches. Rows give clone size only sometimes, using once, few, many, or a class for an expanded clone.

TRBJ2-1 TRBV3-1/TRBV3-2 TRBD2 . CASSQDLTSFEQFF TGTGCCAGCAGCCAAGATCTGACTAGCTTTGAGCAGTTCTTC
TRBJ1-1 TRBV10-2 . . CASRGRVDTEAFF TGCGCCAGCAGGGGGCGCGTGGACACTGAAGCTTTCTTT
TRBJ1-1 TRBV7-8 . . CASSLQLTGNAFF TGTGCCAGCAGCTTACAATTAACAGGGAACGCTTTCTTT
TRBJ1-2 TRBV6-5 . . CASSSPREGNYGYTF TGTGCCAGCAGTTCCCCTCGGGAAGGGAACTATGGCTACACCTTC
TRBJ1-5 TRBV29-1 . once CGALEGVSQHF TGCGGCGCCCTTGAAGGGGTGTCCCAGCATTTT
TRBJ1-4 TRBV18 TRBD1 . CASSRQGTNEKLFF TGTGCCAGCTCACGACAGGGGACAAATGAAAAACTGTTTTTT
TRBJ1-1 TRBV29-1 . . CSVELGLNTEAFF TGCAGCGTTGAACTAGGACTAAACACTGAAGCTTTCTTT
TRBJ2-1 TRBV3-1/TRBV3-2 TRBD2 once CAAGGPGNEQFF TGTGCCGCGGGAGGGCCTGGGAATGAGCAGTTCTTC
TRBJ1-6 TRBV7-8 TRBD1 . CASSLVQGGSPLHF TGTGCCAGCAGCTTAGTGCAGGGGGGTTCACCCCTCCACTTT
TRBJ1-6 TRBV19 TRBD1 . CASRPGQGNNSPLHF TGTGCCAGTAGGCCGGGACAGGGAAATAACTCACCCCTCCACTTT
TRBJ1-5 TRBV20-1 . . CSASIQGVDQPQHF TGCAGTGCTAGTATACAGGGCGTGGATCAGCCCCAGCATTTT
TRBJ2-1 TRBV7-9 . . CASSLSVYEQFF TGTGCCAGCAGCTTATCTGTCTATGAGCAGTTCTTC
TRBJ1-3 TRBV19 TRBD1 . CASSIFQGARGNTIYF TGTGCCAGTAGTATATTCCAGGGGGCGCGAGGAAACACCATATATTTT
TRBJ2-7 TRBV13 . . CASSLVRATYEQYF TGTGCCAGCAGCTTAGTGAGAGCAACCTACGAGCAGTACTTC
TRBJ1-3 TRBV2 . . CASSLRAVGNTIYF TGTGCCAGCAGTCTGAGGGCTGTCGGAAACACCATATATTTT
TRBJ2-7 TRBV18 . . CASSPQQGHEQYF TGTGCCAGCTCACCACAGCAGGGGCACGAGCAGTACTTC
TRBJ2-3 TRBV27 TRBD1 . CASSHRGPTDTQYF TGTGCCAGCAGTCACAGGGGGCCTACAGATACGCAGTATTTT
TRBJ1-1 TRBV19 . . CASSISTGNTEAFF TGTGCCAGTAGTATTTCAACGGGGAACACTGAAGCTTTCTTT
TRBJ1-2 TRBV28 TRBD1 . CASSAGDRGIPTF TGTGCCAGCAGTGCAGGGGACAGGGGGATCCCCACCTTC
TRBJ1-2 TRBV2 . . CASSPQDYGYTF TGTGCCAGCAGCCCGCAGGACTATGGCTACACCTTC
TRBJ2-2 TRBV2 . . CASSERLVGLLTGELFF TGTGCCAGCAGTGAACGACTAGTGGGGCTCCTGACCGGGGAGCTGTTTTTT
TRBJ2-7 TRBV3-1/TRBV3-2 . few CASSTQGSYEQYF TGTGCCAGCAGCACACAGGGCTCCTACGAGCAGTACTTC
TRBJ2-7 TRBV7-8 . . CASNPFRGISYEQYF TGTGCCAGCAACCCCTTCCGGGGTATCTCCTACGAGCAGTACTTC
TRBJ2-1 TRBV6-4 TRBD1 . CASSEDRGLGNEQFF TGTGCCAGCAGTGAAGACAGGGGCCTAGGGAATGAGCAGTTCTTC
TRBJ2-1 TRBV5-1 . . CASSLIGGRSYNEQFF TGCGCCAGCAGCTTGATCGGGGGACGATCCTACAATGAGCAGTTCTTC
TRBJ2-2 TRBV30 . once CAWTPRNTGELFF TGTGCCTGGACCCCGCGGAACACCGGGGAGCTGTTTTTT
TRBJ1-5 TRBV18 . few CASSPLVRGSGQPQHF TGTGCCAGCTCACCACTGGTCAGGGGTTCGGGTCAGCCCCAGCATTTT
TRBJ2-1 TRBV19 TRBD2 . CASSIQGLALNEQFF TGTGCCAGTAGTATCCAGGGACTAGCGCTCAATGAGCAGTTCTTC
TRBJ2-5 TRBV6-5 . . CAGNARLQETQYF TGTGCCGGAAATGCCCGACTGCAAGAGACCCAGTACTTC
TRBJ1-6 TRBV4-1 . . CASSQDFSYNSPLHF TGCGCCAGCAGCCAAGATTTCAGCTATAATTCACCCCTCCACTTT
TRBJ2-1 TRBV7-6 . . CASSLADTNRYNEQFF TGTGCCAGCAGCTTAGCGGACACGAACCGCTACAATGAGCAGTTCTTC
TRBJ2-5 TRBV20-1 . . CSASPSEETQYF TGCAGTGCTAGTCCCAGCGAAGAGACCCAGTACTTC
TRBJ2-1 TRBV7-2 TRBD2 few CASSLVPSQRDGDEQFF TGTGCCAGCAGCTTAGTTCCCTCCCAGCGGGATGGGGATGAGCAGTTCTTC
TRBJ1-2 TRBV6-5 . . CASTTSGTRGYGYTF TGTGCCAGCACTACATCCGGGACTCGTGGCTATGGCTACACCTTC
TRBJ2-1 TRBV13 . . CASSLDRRGKNNEQFF TGTGCCAGCAGCTTAGATCGGCGGGGTAAAAATAATGAGCAGTTCTTC
TRBJ2-6 TRBV7-7 TRBD1 . CASSLEARGTGANVLTF TGTGCCAGCAGCTTAGAGGCCAGGGGGACCGGGGCCAACGTCCTGACTTTC
TRBJ1-2 TRBV28 . . CASRPGGLYGYTF TGTGCCAGCAGGCCGGGGGGGCTCTATGGCTACACCTTC
TRBJ2-1 TRBV10-1 . . CASSNGGVVYEQFF TGCGCCAGCAGTAACGGGGGAGTAGTCTATGAGCAGTTCTTC
TRBJ2-7 TRBV20-1 . once CSASKDTTYEQYF TGCAGTGCTAGTAAGGACACCACCTACGAGCAGTACTTC
TRBJ2-1 TRBV25-1 TRBD1 . CASTSDRSGHNEQFF TGTGCCAGCACCTCGGACAGGTCGGGCCACAATGAGCAGTTCTTC
TRBJ1-1 TRBV11-3 TRBD1 . CASSARGTEEAFF TGTGCCAGCAGCGCTCGAGGGACAGAAGAAGCTTTCTTT
TRBJ2-1 TRBV24-1 TRBD1 . CATRTGGNEQFF TGTGCCACCAGGACAGGGGGCAATGAGCAGTTCTTC